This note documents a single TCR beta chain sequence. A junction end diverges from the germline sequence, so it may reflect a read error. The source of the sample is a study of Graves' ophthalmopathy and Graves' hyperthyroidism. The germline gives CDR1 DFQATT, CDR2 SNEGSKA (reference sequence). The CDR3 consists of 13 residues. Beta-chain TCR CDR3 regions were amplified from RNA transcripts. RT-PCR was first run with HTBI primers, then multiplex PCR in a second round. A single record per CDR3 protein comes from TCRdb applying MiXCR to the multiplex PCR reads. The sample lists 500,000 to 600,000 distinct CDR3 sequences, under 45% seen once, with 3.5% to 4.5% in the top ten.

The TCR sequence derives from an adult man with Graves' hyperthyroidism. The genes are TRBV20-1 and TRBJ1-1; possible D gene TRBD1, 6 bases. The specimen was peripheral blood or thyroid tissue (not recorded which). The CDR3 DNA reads TGCAGTGCTTGGGGGAACAGGGCTGCTGAAGCTTTATTT. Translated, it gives CSAWGNRAAEALF.